The clone carrying this T cell receptor beta chain was picked up many times. Its antigen remains unidentified. Researchers attached unique molecular identifiers to individual cDNA molecules. Each CDR3 protein is one row after TCRdb ran MiXCR on the 5' RACE reads. The table records over 50,000 distinct CDR3 sequences, less than 14% of them present only once. The sample originates from a study of early T cells in non-severe SARS-CoV-2 infection. As for the study in general: Chains were not paired, and sequencing was done on bulk RNA from unsorted whole blood.

Study-wide findings and caveats: VDJdb-based annotation leaned toward anti-spike CD8 responses and missed private and CD4 specificities.

The J segment lost 0 bases and the V segment lost 5 bases, leaving 10 bases of the junction unmatched. CDR3 length equals 19 residues. In germline, CDR1 is SGHVS, CDR2 FNYEAQ. This receptor was taken from an adult who was a healthcare worker with PCR-confirmed SARS-CoV-2 infection or an uninfected control (not recorded which). The V gene is TRBV7-6, the J gene TRBJ2-3, with 14 positions matching TRBD2. The sample consisted of whole blood. CDR3 DNA sequence: TGTGCCAGCAGCGGCGCCGGGACTAGCGGGGGCCCTAGCACAGATACGCAGTATTTT. Protein: CASSGAGTSGGPSTDTQYF.